The clone carrying this T cell receptor beta chain was picked up a small number of times. Its antigen is unidentified. This specimen comes from a study of identical twins. Whole-study findings and limits: Not following the same donors, the study drew its conclusions from cross-sectional statistical analysis. Out-of-frame sharing of TCR alpha in monozygotic twins was underestimated by models.

A universal primer site arose from template switching, and cDNA bore unique molecular identifiers. In TCRdb, the 5' RACE reads were re-called with MiXCR into one record per CDR3 protein. The data show around 480,000 distinct CDR3 sequences, 14% seen once. In germline, CDR1 is SGHKS, CDR2 YYEKEE (reference sequence). This CDR3 region has 14 residues. Trimming cost V 7 bases and J 8 bases; bases outside gene matches: 8. A further study also used this sample, focusing on yellow fever vaccine responses in identical twins.

Sequencing used CD4+ T cells sorted from blood. This chain joins TRBV5-5 and TRBJ2-1; 11 nucleotides agree with TRBD1. This receptor was identified in a woman aged 18 to 35 in good health. The CDR3 spells CASGQGAGIYEQFF. The CDR3, as DNA: TGTGCCAGCGGACAGGGGGCAGGTATCTATGAGCAGTTCTTC.